The 10 T cell receptor beta chains in this list originate from one sample, sequenced in a study of OX40 agonist ivuxolimab in advanced cancers. Library creation used the immunoSEQ multiplex PCR assay. TCRdb stores this immuneACCESS table with in-frame sequences only. Part of the clones is absent; in the studies checked, under half of the shortfall reflects unresolved V genes, and no reason is known for the rest. The sample table shows 60,000 to 85,000 clones, and approximately 86% are seen once. Clones ranked in the top ten supply roughly 1.9% of the sample. The sequencing used CD4+ or CD8+ T cells sorted from blood, collected in a trial of the OX40 agonist ivuxolimab. Receptors originate from an adult with an advanced solid tumor such as melanoma, head and neck, liver or kidney cancer.

This chain connects TRBV5-1 to TRBJ2-3; 7 nucleotides line up with TRBD2. The CDR3 loop spans 15 amino acids. Per the germline V gene, CDR1 is SGHRS and CDR2 is YFSETQ. V was clipped by 0 bases and J by 5 bases; unmatched bases: 6. CDR3: CASSLGAGSQDTQYF. For the CDR3, the DNA is TGCGCCAGCAGCTTGGGAGCGGGAAGCCAAGATACGCAGTATTTT.

This clone showed up just once. This rearrangement joins TRBV7-9 to TRBJ1-2; TRBD1 aligns across 7 bases. The CDR3 loop spans 18 amino acids. J gave up 0 bases and V 5 bases, and 15 bases lay outside the gene matches. The germline V gene has CDR1 SEHNR and CDR2 FQNEAQ (reference sequence). CDR3 protein: CASSITLRTGNTNYGYTF. CDR3 sequence (DNA): TGTGCCAGCAGCATTACTTTACGGACAGGCAACACTAACTATGGCTACACCTTC.

The rearrangement joins TRBV19 to TRBJ1-5; TRBD1 is a possible D gene (5 bases). Germline CDR1 is LNHDA and CDR2 is SQIVND (reference sequence). CDR3 size: 13 residues. Trimming pared 4 bases from V and 7 bases from J, leaving 11 bases between. For the CDR3, the DNA is TGTGCCAGTAGTAGAGGGTGGGGGCAGCCCCAGCATTTT. The encoded protein is CASSRGWGQPQHF.

The chain combines TRBV30 with TRBJ1-4; D remains unclear. Germline CDR1 GTSNPN, CDR2 SVGIG (reference sequence). This CDR3 contains 13 residues. The ends were cut back, 7 bases at V and 0 bases at J, with 9 bases in the middle. The CDR3 region has the DNA TGTGCCTCGTCTCCTTCAACTAATGAAAAACTGTTTTTT. It translates to CASSPSTNEKLFF.

This clone has only a few counts. V and J are TRBV19 and TRBJ1-4, with TRBD1 identical over 10 bases. This CDR3 comprises 16 residues. V trimming: 7 bases; J trimming: 3 bases; junction bases outside the gene matches: 8. Germline V gene data show CDR1 as LNHDA and CDR2 as SQIVND (reference sequence). In DNA, the CDR3 is TGTGCCAGTACCTCCGGACAGGGGGGATCTAATGAAAAACTGTTTTTT. This encodes CASTSGQGGSNEKLFF.

The V call is TRBV28, the J call TRBJ2-5, with 11 bases fitting TRBD2. The CDR3 covers 16 residues. Trimming at V came to 2 bases and at J to 1 base, leaving 3 bases not matched to a gene. Germline V CDR1 and CDR2: MDHEN, SYDVKM. Here the CDR3 DNA reads TGTGCCAGCAGTTTAGCTAGCGGGAGGTTCCAAGAGACCCAGTACTTC. Its protein product is CASSLASGRFQETQYF.

V and J are TRBV7-9 and TRBJ2-2; TRBD1 might be the D (6 bases). This CDR3 is 16 amino acids long. V was clipped by 2 bases and J by 3 bases, with 13 bases between them. Germline V gives CDR1 SEHNR, CDR2 FQNEAQ (reference sequence). CDR3 nucleotide sequence: TGTGCCAGCAGCTTATCTCTGGGGGCGGACACCGGGGAGCTGTTTTTT. Protein: CASSLSLGADTGELFF.

This chain connects TRBV4-1 to TRBJ2-7, with 10 bases fitting TRBD1. The V gene end was trimmed by 1 base and the J gene end by 4 bases; junction bases not matched to a gene: 7. The CDR3 length is 16 residues. Germline CDR1 reads MGHRA; CDR2 reads YSYEKL. CDR3 in amino acids: CASSQVDMGQGYEQYF. CDR3 coding DNA: TGCGCCAGCAGCCAAGTTGATATGGGACAGGGGTACGAGCAGTACTTC.

This chain uses TRBV5-1 with TRBJ2-7; D is undetermined. The germline V gene encodes CDR1 SGHRS and CDR2 YFSETQ. The CDR3 is 13 residues long. Trimming took 0 bases from V and 2 from J, leaving 6 bases between them. The CDR3 DNA is TGCGCCAGCAGCTTGGACAAGCCCTACGAGCAGTACTTC. This codes for CASSLDKPYEQYF.

The chain combines TRBV6-1 with TRBJ1-3; D unresolved. Between the trimmed V and J ends, which lost 8 bases and 0 bases, there was a span of 11 bases. This CDR3 is 14 amino acids long. The germline CDR1 and CDR2 sequences are MNHNS and SASEGT. CDR3 amino acids: CASGYGSSGNTIYF. The CDR3 DNA reads TGTGCCAGCGGATACGGAAGCTCTGGAAACACCATATATTTT.